This TCR beta chain was obtained from a study of blood T cell repertoires in COVID-19. Overall study: Spain, Italy and the United States supplied samples that represented acute and convalescent COVID-19.

CDR3 size: 18 residues. After removal of 4 bases from V and 3 bases from J, the junction contained 17 bases not matched to a gene. Germline CDR1 and CDR2: LGHNA and YSLEER. Study processing details: Reference gene primer amplification yielded estimated nucleated cell counts. Generated by immunoSEQ multiplex PCR, the TCRdb table keeps only in-frame clones and is missing some. From that table come the V and J calls and clone size; the DNA was used to work out D and trimming. The sample has more than 85,000 clones; more than 80% are singletons. This TCR derives from a woman in her sixties or seventies with acute or convalescent COVID-19. Sequencing was carried out using peripheral blood. The chain has TRBV4-3 and TRBJ2-7; 8 nucleotides align to TRBD1. CDR3 coding DNA: TGCGCCAGCAGCCTATCACAATTAGGACAGGGAATCCTCTACGAGCAGTACTTC. It translates to CASSLSQLGQGILYEQYF.